These 7 T cell receptor beta chains were all obtained from the same sample, sequenced in a study of blood T cell repertoires in COVID-19. Sequencing used immunoSEQ multiplex PCR; TCRdb keeps in-frame clones, though not all of them. The sample has some 390,000 clones, about 89% seen once. Sequencing used peripheral blood. These receptors all stem from a woman between 35 and 50 years old with COVID-19, enrolled during active disease.

This clone was seen a few times. The rearrangement links TRBV5-1 to TRBJ1-1, with TRBD1 as a possible D gene (5 bases). The V and J ends lost 0 bases and 3 bases respectively, with 15 bases between them. This CDR3 comprises 16 residues. Germline V gene data show CDR1 as SGHRS and CDR2 as YFSETQ. The CDR3 nucleotides are TGCGCCAGCAGCTTGGGCCATGAGACAGCCGACACTGAAGCTTTCTTT. Translated: CASSLGHETADTEAFF.

V is TRBV2 and J is TRBJ2-4; 7 bases agree with TRBD1. The CDR3 has 14 amino acids. V lost 1 base and J lost 6; bases outside the gene matches: 3. From germline, CDR1 is SNHLY and CDR2 FYNNEI. CDR3 DNA: TGTGCCAGCAGTGAAGAGGGACAGATAAACATTCAGTACTTC. Translated, it gives CASSEEGQINIQYF.

The chain carries TRBV6-2 or TRBV6-3 and TRBJ1-2; D might be TRBD1 (6 bases). V was shortened by 5 bases and J by 8 bases, with 18 bases between the two germline ends. This CDR3 has 14 residues. Germline V gives CDR1 MNHEY, CDR2 SVGEGT. CDR3 loop: CASSPTYRVHGYTF. The CDR3 DNA follows: TGTGCCAGCAGTCCGACGTACAGGGTGCACGGCTACACCTTC.

The gene calls are TRBV30 and TRBJ1-1; D gene uncertain. Trimming took 1 base from V and 1 from J, leaving 16 bases between them. The germline CDR1 and CDR2 sequences are GTSNPN and SVGIG (reference sequence). The CDR3 has 16 amino acids. The CDR3: CAWSGPPVTRNTEAFF. CDR3 nucleotides: TGTGCCTGGAGTGGGCCTCCGGTGACAAGGAACACTGAAGCTTTCTTT.

CDR3 residues: CASSQGGSFGSPLHF. The CDR3 nucleotides read TGCGCCAGCAGCCAAGGAGGTAGCTTCGGGTCACCCCTCCACTTT. This chain joins TRBV4-3 and TRBJ1-6; D is ambiguous. The CDR3 has 15 residues. CDR1 LGHNA and CDR2 YSLEER come from the germline V gene. V lost 1 base to trimming and J lost 10 bases, with 14 bases between them.

J is TRBJ1-4 and V is TRBV19, with 7 bases lining up with TRBD1. Per germline, CDR1 LNHDA and CDR2 SQIVND (reference sequence). After removal of 4 bases from V and 8 bases from J, the junction contained 13 bases not matched to a gene. This CDR3 is 16 amino acids long. CDR3 sequence: CASSRGLQGRREKLFF. The DNA of the CDR3 is TGTGCCAGTAGTAGGGGGTTACAGGGGCGTCGGGAAAAACTGTTTTTT. Together with reference TRBV19 and TRBJ1-4, the CDR3 gives the full variable domain: DGGITQSPKYLFRKEGQNVTLSCEQNLNHDAMYWYRQDPGQGLRLIYYSQIVNDFQKGDIAEGYSVSREKKESFPLTVTSAQKNPTAFYLCASSRGLQGRREKLFFGSGTQLSVL.

The rearrangement links TRBV28 to TRBJ1-2; unclear D gene. The CDR3 extends over 12 amino acids. Germline CDR1 MDHEN, CDR2 SYDVKM. Trimming stripped 7 bases from V and 5 bases from J, with 11 bases between. The CDR3 nucleotides read TGTGCCAGCACAGTAGCCCCATATGGCTACACCTTC. It specifies CASTVAPYGYTF.